This TCR beta chain was identified during a study of PD-L1 blockade in urothelial cancer (dated by TCRdb to the late 2010s). Some background on the complete study: All patients started therapy in about 2014 and received atezolizumab 1,200 mg intravenously every 3 weeks. About 90% of the 29 patients were identified as males with urothelial cancer of bladder origin, and a prior smoking history was reported by 18 of 29 patients. Patients had an ECOG performance status of 0 or 1 and had received between 0 and 3 prior chemotherapy regimens. Blood samples were analyzed at 3 weeks after treatment start (second dose) and at 6 weeks after treatment start. A median of about 150,000 T cells and some 84,000 unique TCRs was obtained from blood samples, and a median clonality of approximately 0.077 was observed. The study, an exploratory multi-omic analysis, examined somatic, immune and clinical correlates of response to PD-L1 blockade with atezolizumab in urothelial cancer. Pretreatment tumor samples, along with matched peripheral blood serially collected before and after atezolizumab treatment, were subjected to TCR sequencing. Durable clinical benefit was defined as a progression-free survival longer than 6 months, and TCR features were additionally tested against progression-free survival and overall survival. In the same patients who had TCR sequencing, pretreatment tumors also underwent whole exome sequencing and RNA sequencing. Durable clinical benefit was achieved by nine patients but not by the remaining 20. Around 29 patients had pretreatment blood TCR-seq, about 24 had at least one posttreatment blood collection, and about 24 had tumor TCR-seq. On the study overall, not on this receptor specifically: Because of the small sample size (n ≈ 30) and the many exploratory analyses performed, the results are intended to be regarded as hypothesis-generating. A pretreatment peripheral blood TCR clonality below the median was linked to improved progression-free and overall survival. Greater expansion of tumor-associated TCR clones in peripheral blood 3 weeks after the start of treatment was observed in patients with durable benefit (n of about 20, p = 0.022).

V sheds 3 bases and J sheds 7 bases, leaving 13 bases between their ends. The CDR3 contains 14 residues, cysteine and phenylalanine counted. Kept here is only the CDR3 DNA, which spans 42 bases and is read in frame from base 1. CDR1 SNHLY and CDR2 FYNNEI are derived from the germline V gene. A few counts support this clone. Its binding antigen is unknown. No quality values exist for individual bases; no much larger clone is one base distant. To estimate absolute template abundance from read counts, synthetic TCR analog templates were spiked into each PCR. Using the immunoSEQ assay, TCRbeta CDR3 regions were amplified from genomic DNA with bias-controlled V and J gene primers. Sequencing of rearranged TCRbeta segments was performed at approximately 20X coverage. The paper's data handling went like this. Clustering was used to correct sequencing errors, and CDR3s were annotated against IMGT to assign V, D and J genes. Out-of-frame and stop-codon sequences were excluded, and only productive TCRbeta rearrangements were used in downstream analyses. Clonality was computed as one minus Shannon entropy normalized by the log of the number of unique productive sequences. Clones differing between time points or between blood and tumor were identified by Fisher's exact test with Benjamini-Hochberg correction at adjusted p below 0.01. Entries here come from immuneACCESS through TCRdb and include only in-frame sequences with V and J called. Some clones fail to appear in such tables; in the studies checked, an unresolved V gene covers under half of the shortfall, and the cause of the remainder is unknown. The DNA gave D and trimming, while V, J and clone size come from that table. This sample lists 30,000 or so clones; 65% to 90% were detected once. The ten largest clones capture 30% of the sample.

A cohort of about 27 patients with locally advanced or metastatic urothelial carcinoma, treated at Memorial Sloan Kettering on a trial protocol, was included. Peripheral blood mononuclear cells were collected pretreatment and during treatment, with between 1 and 8 total time points per patient. The Qiagen DNeasy Blood extraction kit was used to purify genomic DNA from total PBMCs and from tumor samples. PBMCs were collected pretreatment and during treatment and were isolated and stored as previously described. The chain is made from TRBV2 and TRBJ1-5; there is no confident call for the D gene. This receptor was identified in a man between 60 and 75 years old with urothelial cancer. The sample in question was PBMCs, obtained around atezolizumab (anti-PD-L1) treatment. The CDR3 in this case is CASSDFAVPQPQHF. The nucleotide sequence reads TGTGCCAGCAGTGATTTCGCGGTGCCGCAGCCCCAGCATTTT.